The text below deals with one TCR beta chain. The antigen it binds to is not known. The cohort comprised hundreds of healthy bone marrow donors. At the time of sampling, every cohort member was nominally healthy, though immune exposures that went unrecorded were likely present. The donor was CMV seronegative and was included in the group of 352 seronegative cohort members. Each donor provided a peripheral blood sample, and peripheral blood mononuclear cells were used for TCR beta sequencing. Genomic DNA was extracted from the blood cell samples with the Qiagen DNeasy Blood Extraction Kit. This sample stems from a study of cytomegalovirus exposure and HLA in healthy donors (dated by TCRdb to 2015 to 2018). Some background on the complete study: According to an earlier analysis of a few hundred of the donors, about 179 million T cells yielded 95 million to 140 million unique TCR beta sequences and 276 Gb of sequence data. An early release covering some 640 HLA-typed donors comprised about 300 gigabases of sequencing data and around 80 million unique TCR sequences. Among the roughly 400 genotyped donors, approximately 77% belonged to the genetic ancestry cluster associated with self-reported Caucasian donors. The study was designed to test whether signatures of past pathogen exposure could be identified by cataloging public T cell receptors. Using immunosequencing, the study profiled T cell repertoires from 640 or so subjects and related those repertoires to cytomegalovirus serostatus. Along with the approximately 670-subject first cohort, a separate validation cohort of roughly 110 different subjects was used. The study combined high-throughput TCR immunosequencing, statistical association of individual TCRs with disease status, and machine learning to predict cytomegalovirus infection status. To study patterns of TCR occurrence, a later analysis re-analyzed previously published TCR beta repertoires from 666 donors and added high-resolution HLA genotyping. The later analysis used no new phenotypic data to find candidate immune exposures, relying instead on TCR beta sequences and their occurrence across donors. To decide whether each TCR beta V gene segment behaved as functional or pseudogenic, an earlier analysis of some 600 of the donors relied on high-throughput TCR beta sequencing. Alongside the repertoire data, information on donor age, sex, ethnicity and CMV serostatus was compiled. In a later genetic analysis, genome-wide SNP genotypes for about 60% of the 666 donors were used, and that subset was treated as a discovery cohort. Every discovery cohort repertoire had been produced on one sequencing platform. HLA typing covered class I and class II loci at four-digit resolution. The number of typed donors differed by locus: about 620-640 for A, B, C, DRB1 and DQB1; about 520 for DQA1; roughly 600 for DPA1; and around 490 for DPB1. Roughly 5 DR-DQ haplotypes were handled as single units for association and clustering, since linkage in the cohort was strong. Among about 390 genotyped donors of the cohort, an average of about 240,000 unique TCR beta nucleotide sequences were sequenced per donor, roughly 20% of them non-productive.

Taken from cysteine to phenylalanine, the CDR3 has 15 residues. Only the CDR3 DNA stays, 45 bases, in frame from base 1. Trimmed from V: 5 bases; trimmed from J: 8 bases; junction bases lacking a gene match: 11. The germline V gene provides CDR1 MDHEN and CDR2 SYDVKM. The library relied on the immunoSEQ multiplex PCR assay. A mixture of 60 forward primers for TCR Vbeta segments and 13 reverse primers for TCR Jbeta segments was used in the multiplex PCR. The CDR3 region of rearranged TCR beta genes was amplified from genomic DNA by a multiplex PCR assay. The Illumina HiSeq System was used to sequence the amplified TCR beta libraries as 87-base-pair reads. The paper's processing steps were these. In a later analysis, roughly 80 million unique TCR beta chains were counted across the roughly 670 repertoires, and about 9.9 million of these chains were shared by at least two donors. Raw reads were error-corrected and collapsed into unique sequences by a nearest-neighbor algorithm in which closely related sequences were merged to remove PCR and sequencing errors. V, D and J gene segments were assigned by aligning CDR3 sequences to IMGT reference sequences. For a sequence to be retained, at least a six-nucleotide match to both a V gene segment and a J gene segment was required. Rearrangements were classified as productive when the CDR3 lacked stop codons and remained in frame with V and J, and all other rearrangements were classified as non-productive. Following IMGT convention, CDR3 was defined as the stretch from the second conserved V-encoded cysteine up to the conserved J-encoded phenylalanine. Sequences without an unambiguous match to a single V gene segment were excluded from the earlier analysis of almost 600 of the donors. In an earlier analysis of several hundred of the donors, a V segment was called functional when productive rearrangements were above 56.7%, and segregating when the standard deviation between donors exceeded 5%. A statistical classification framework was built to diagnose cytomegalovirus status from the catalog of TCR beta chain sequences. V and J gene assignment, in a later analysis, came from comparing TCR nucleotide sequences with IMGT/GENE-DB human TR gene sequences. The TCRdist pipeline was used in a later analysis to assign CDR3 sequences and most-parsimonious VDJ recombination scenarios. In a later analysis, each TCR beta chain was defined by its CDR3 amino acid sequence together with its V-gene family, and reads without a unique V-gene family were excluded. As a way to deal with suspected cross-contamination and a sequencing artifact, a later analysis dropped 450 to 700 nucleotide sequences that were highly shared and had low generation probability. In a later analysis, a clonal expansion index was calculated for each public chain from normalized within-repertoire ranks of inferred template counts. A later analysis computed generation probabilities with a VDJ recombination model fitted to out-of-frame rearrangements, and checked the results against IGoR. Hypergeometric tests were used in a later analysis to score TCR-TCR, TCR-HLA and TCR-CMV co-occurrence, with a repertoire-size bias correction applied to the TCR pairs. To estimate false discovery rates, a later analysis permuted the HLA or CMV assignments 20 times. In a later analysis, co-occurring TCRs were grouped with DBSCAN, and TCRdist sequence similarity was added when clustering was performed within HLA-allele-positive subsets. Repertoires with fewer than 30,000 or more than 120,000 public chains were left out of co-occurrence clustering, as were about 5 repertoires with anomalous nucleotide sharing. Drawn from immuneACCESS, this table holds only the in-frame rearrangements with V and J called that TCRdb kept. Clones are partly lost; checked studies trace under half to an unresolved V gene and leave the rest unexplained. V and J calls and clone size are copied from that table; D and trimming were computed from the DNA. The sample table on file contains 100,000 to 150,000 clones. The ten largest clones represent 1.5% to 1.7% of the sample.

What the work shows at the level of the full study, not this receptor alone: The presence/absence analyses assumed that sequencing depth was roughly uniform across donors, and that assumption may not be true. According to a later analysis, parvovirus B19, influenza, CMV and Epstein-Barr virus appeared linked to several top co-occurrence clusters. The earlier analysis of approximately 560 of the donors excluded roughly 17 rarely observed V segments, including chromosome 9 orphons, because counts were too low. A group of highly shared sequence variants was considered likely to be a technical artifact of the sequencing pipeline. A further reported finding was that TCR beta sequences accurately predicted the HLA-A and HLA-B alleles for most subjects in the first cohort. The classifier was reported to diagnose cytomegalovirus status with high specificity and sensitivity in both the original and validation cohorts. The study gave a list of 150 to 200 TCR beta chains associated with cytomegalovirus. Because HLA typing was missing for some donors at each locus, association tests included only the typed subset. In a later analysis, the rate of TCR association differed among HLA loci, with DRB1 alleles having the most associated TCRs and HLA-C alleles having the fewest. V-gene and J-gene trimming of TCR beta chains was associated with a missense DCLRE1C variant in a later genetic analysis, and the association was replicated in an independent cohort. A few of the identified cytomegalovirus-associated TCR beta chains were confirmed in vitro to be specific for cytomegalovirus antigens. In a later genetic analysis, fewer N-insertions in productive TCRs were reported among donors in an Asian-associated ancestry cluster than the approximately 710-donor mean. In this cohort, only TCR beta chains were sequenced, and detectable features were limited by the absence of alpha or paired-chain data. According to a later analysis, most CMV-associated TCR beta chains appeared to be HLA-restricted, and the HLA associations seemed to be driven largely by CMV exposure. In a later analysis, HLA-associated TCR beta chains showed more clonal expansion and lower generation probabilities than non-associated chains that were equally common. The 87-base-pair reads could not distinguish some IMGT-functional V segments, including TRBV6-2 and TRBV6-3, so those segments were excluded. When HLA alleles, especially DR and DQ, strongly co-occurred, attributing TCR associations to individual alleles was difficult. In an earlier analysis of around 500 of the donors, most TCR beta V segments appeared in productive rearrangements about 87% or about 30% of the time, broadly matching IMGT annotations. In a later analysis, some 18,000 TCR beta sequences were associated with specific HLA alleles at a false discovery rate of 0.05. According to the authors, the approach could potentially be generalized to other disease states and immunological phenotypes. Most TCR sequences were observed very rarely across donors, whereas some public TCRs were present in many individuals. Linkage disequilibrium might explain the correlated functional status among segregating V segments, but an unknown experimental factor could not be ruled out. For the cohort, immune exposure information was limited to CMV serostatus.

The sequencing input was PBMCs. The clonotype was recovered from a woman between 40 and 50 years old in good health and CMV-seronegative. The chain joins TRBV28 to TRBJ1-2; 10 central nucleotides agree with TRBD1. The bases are TGTGCCAGCAGTGGCCGGGGACAGGGGAGGGGGGGCTACACCTTC. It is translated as CASSGRGQGRGGYTF.